This TCR beta chain was profiled in a study of blood T cell repertoires in COVID-19. Study summary: COVID-19 samples collected from the United States, Italy and Spain covered acute and convalescent phases. PBMCs, B-cell-depleted T cells, or T cells were the source of the cDNA or gDNA that made up the material.

As originally analysed: Scientists estimated how many nucleated cells there were by amplifying reference gene primers. Sequenced by immunoSEQ multiplex PCR; TCRdb stores in-frame clones only, minus some. V and J calls and clone size are those listed in that table; D and trimming were worked out from the DNA. The data contain about 120,000 clones, about 78% of them singletons. The germline V gene encodes CDR1 GTSNPN and CDR2 SVGIG (reference sequence). V dropped 3 bases and J dropped 3 bases, with 11 bases sitting between them. The CDR3 runs 13 residues. The chain employs TRBV30 and TRBJ1-2; D possibly corresponds to TRBD1 (5 bases). Material for sequencing was peripheral blood. The sequence came from a man between 65 and 85 years old with acute or convalescent COVID-19. The CDR3 nucleotides read TGTGCCTGGAGCGGGGGGACGGACTATGGCTACACCTTC. This encodes CAWSGGTDYGYTF.